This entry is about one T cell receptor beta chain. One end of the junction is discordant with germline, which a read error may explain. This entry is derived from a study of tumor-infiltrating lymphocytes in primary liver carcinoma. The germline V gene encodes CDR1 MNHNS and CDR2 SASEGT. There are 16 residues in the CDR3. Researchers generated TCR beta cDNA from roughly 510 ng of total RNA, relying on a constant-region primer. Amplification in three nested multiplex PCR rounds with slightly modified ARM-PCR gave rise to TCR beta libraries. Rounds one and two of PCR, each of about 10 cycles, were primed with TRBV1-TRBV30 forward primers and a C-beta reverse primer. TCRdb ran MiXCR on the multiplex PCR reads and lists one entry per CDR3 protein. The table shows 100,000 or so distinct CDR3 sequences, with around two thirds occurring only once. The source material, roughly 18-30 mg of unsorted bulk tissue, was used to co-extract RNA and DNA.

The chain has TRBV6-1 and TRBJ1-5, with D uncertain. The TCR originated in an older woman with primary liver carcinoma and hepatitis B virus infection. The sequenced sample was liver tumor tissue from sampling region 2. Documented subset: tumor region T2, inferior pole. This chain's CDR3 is CVSSEQRFLSNQPQHF. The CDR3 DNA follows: TGTGTCAGCAGTGAACAACGATTTCTTAGCAATCAGCCCCAGCATTTT.